This T cell receptor beta chain was sequenced for a study of cytomegalovirus exposure and HLA in healthy donors. The CDR3 runs 13 residues. Germline V CDR1 and CDR2: MNHEY, SVGAGI. The V gene lost 7 bases and the J gene lost 7 bases, with 11 bases spanning the gap. PCR amplification relied on 60 Vbeta primers (plus 13 Jbeta primers). The method was immunoSEQ multiplex PCR; TCRdb's version includes in-frame clones alone and lacks a portion of them. The sample comprises some 140,000 clones, around three fifths of which are singletons, and 2.4% rests with the top ten. The V and J genes are TRBV6-5 and TRBJ1-6; a weak D match, TRBD1 (6 bases). Sequenced: PBMCs. The sequence came from a middle-aged woman in good health and CMV-seronegative. CDR3 sequence (DNA): TGTGCCAGCAAAGCAGGGGCCAATTCACCCCTCCACTTT. It codes for CASKAGANSPLHF.